The 5 T cell receptor beta chains below come from one sample, sequenced in a study of neurological immune-mediated disorders. TCRdb reprocessed the 5' RACE reads with MiXCR, giving one entry per CDR3 protein. The sample lists about 70,000 distinct CDR3 sequences; 3% to 4% were seen once. Sequencing was done on a sample of PBMCs. Receptor source: a woman aged 45-59 years with multiple sclerosis.

This clonotype was recorded many times. CDR3 in DNA: TGTGCCAGCAAAAGACAGGTCCTCGCGAACACCGGGGAGCTGTTTTTT. Amino acids: CASKRQVLANTGELFF. This sequence joins TRBV27 and TRBJ2-2, with a weak D call TRBD1 (6 bases). V dropped 7 bases and J dropped 0 bases, with 15 bases sitting between them. This CDR3 comprises 16 residues. Germline values: CDR1 MNHEY, CDR2 SMNVEV (reference sequence).

This clonotype appeared many times. The chain uses TRBV7-9 and TRBJ1-1; D is unresolved. CDR3 length equals 12 residues. Germline V gene data show CDR1 as SEHNR and CDR2 as FQNEAQ (reference sequence). Trimming left V 3 bases short and J 10 bases short, with 12 bases between. The CDR3 DNA reads as TGTGCCAGCAGCTTGATGGGGTCTGGAGCTTTCTTT. It encodes CASSLMGSGAFF.

This clonotype was counted at least ten times. This sequence joins TRBV20-1 and TRBJ2-1, with D unresolved. The germline CDR1 and CDR2 sequences are DFQATT and SNEGSKA (reference sequence). V lost 2 bases, J lost 3 bases, and 11 bases lay in between. CDR3 size: 14 residues. The CDR3 DNA reads as TGCAGTGCTAGAAGTCAGCTTCTCTACAATGAGCAGTTCTTC. Amino acid sequence: CSARSQLLYNEQFF.

Ten or more counts support this clonotype. The chain combines TRBV5-1 with TRBJ2-7, with TRBD2 matching over 7 bases. The V gene's germline CDR1 is SGHRS and CDR2 YFSETQ. This CDR3 region has 15 residues. V dropped 0 bases and J dropped 0; count of bases not matched to a gene: 3. The CDR3 DNA reads as TGCGCCAGCAGCTTGGGGGGGGGAAGCTCCTACGAGCAGTACGTC. This encodes CASSLGGGSSYEQYV.

This clonotype was seen repeatedly, ten times or more. A read error may produce the germline difference seen at one junction end. The chain combines TRBV3-1 with TRBJ1-2, with 8 bases matching TRBD1. This CDR3 comprises 15 residues. Looked up from germline, CDR1 is LGHDT and CDR2 is YNNKEL (reference sequence). CDR3 DNA sequence: TGTGCCAGCAACCAAGATCACCGGACAGGGTATGGCTACACCTTC. It encodes CASNQDHRTGYGYTF.